The 19 T cell receptor beta chains below were found in one sample sequenced in a study of neurological immune-mediated disorders. Each CDR3 protein is one row after TCRdb ran MiXCR on the 5' RACE reads. The sample has roughly 100,000 distinct CDR3 sequences; 11% are singletons. This sample's time point: longitudinal time-point 3. The sample taken for sequencing was PBMCs. The receptors come from a female donor with HTLV-1-associated myelopathy (HAM/TSP).

The chain is built from TRBV7-8 and TRBJ2-5, with 9 bases aligning to TRBD2. The CDR3 is 17 residues long. The junction had 16 bases not matched to a gene; V was cut back by 6 bases and J by 5 bases. Germline-derived CDR1 and CDR2 are SGHVS and FQNEAQ. Here the CDR3 reads CASRAGLAGRVGETQYF. In DNA, the CDR3 is TGTGCCAGCAGAGCCGGGCTAGCGGGGAGGGTTGGGGAGACCCAGTACTTC.

On this clonotype: A junction boundary mismatches the germline segment, possibly from a read error. The CDR3 region has the DNA TGTGCCAACAGCAAGCAGGGTCGAACAAGTGGCTACACCTTC. Translated: CANSKQGRTSGYTF. The rearrangement links TRBV5-6 to TRBJ1-2; TRBD1 is a possible D gene (5 bases). Germline lookup yields CDR1 SGHDT and CDR2 YYEEEE. This CDR3 spans 14 amino acids.

This clonotype was observed many times. This chain joins TRBV20-1 and TRBJ1-2; D is uncertain. Germline V lookup: CDR1 DFQATT, CDR2 SNEGSKA (reference sequence). V shed 1 base and J shed 9 bases, with 12 bases lying between them. The CDR3 covers 12 residues. CDR3 loop: CSARANMESYTF. Written as DNA, the CDR3 is TGCAGTGCTAGAGCTAATATGGAGAGCTACACCTTC.

This clonotype was counted ten times or more. This chain links TRBV6-5 with TRBJ2-5; D call uncertain. Germline-derived CDR1 and CDR2 are MNHEY and SVGAGI. V was cut by 7 bases and J by 5 bases, with 14 bases left in between. CDR3 size: 13 residues. The CDR3 coding sequence is TGTGCCAGCAAGAACGCACCTTGGGAGACCCAGTACTTC. Its translation: CASKNAPWETQYF.

This clonotype showed up many times. The rearrangement uses TRBV12-3 or TRBV12-4 and TRBJ2-2; no definite D call. V was cut by 5 bases and J by 0 bases, with 10 bases left in between. This CDR3 comprises 15 residues. The CDR3 DNA reads as TGTGCCAGCAGTACCGCGAACGCGAACACCGGGGAGCTGTTTTTT. It encodes CASSTANANTGELFF.

The chain is built from TRBV18 and TRBJ2-5; a possible D gene is TRBD1 (7 bases). Trimming removed 4 bases from V and 2 bases from J, with 14 bases in between. Germline V gene data show CDR1 as KGHSH and CDR2 as LQKENI. This CDR3 is built from 15 residues. CDR3 bases: TGTGCCAGCTCACTAAATGCGGGACAGCAAGAGACCCAGTACTTC. Protein: CASSLNAGQQETQYF.

This clonotype was picked up many times. The chain is built from TRBV5-1 and TRBJ2-3; D might be TRBD2 (5 bases). Trimming stripped 4 bases from V and 1 base from J, with 13 bases between. Germline assignment: CDR1 SGHRS and CDR2 YFSETQ. The CDR3 is 15 amino acids. CDR3 sequence (DNA): TGCGCCAGCAGCCTTCCTAGCCTCCGCACAGATACGCAGTATTTT. This gives the protein CASSLPSLRTDTQYF. Variable domain in full (rest from reference TRBV5-1 and TRBJ2-3): KAGVTQTPRYLIKTRGQQVTLSCSPISGHRSVSWYQQTPGQGLQFLFEYFSETQRNKGNFPGRFSGRQFSNSRSEMNVSTLELGDSALYLCASSLPSLRTDTQYFGPGTRLTVL.

This clonotype was seen many times. V gene TRBV10-3 combines with J gene TRBJ1-2, with 8 bases that match TRBD1. The CDR3 is made up of 13 amino acids. Germline CDR1 and CDR2: ENHRY and SYGVKD. V lost 6 bases and J lost 4; bases outside the gene matches: 4. The CDR3 DNA reads as TGTGCCATCAGGGAAACAGGGGGCTATGGCTACACCTTC. Protein product: CAIRETGGYGYTF.

This clonotype has a count of ten or more. The chain combines TRBV10-3 with TRBJ2-7; D remains unclear. The CDR3 is made up of 11 amino acids. From germline, CDR1 is ENHRY and CDR2 SYGVKD. Trimming stripped 4 bases from V and 3 bases from J, with 4 bases between. CDR3 nucleotides: TGTGCCATCAGTGGGGACTACGAGCAGTACTTC. Translated, it gives CAISGDYEQYF.

A note on this clonotype: One end of the junction is discordant with germline, which a read error may explain. V is TRBV4-1 and J is TRBJ2-7; TRBD2 might be the D (5 bases). The V gene's germline CDR1 is MGHRA and CDR2 YSYEKL. This CDR3 is 12 amino acids long. CDR3 DNA sequence: TGCGCCAGCAGCCAAGAGGGAGTCAAAAAAATTTTC. It translates to CASSQEGVKKIF.

This clonotype was detected a few times. The chain links TRBV5-1 to TRBJ1-1; TRBD1 aligns across 8 bases. This CDR3 region has 14 residues. Trimming took 2 bases from V and 1 from J; bases not matched to a gene: 1. CDR1 is SGHRS, CDR2 YFSETQ, per germline. DNA for the CDR3: TGCGCCAGCAGCTTCGGACAGGGGAACACTGAAGCTTTCTTT. Translated: CASSFGQGNTEAFF. Complete variable domain (other parts from reference TRBV5-1 and TRBJ1-1): KAGVTQTPRYLIKTRGQQVTLSCSPISGHRSVSWYQQTPGQGLQFLFEYFSETQRNKGNFPGRFSGRQFSNSRSEMNVSTLELGDSALYLCASSFGQGNTEAFFGQGTRLTVV.

This clonotype was recorded at least ten times. V gene TRBV6-6 combines with J gene TRBJ1-1, with D perhaps matching TRBD1 (5 bases). Germline CDR1 MNHNY, CDR2 SVGAGI (reference sequence). The CDR3 contains 14 residues. V was trimmed by 2 bases and J by 2 bases, leaving 9 bases between them. This CDR3 reads CASSYGTSNTEAFF. Here the CDR3 DNA reads TGTGCCAGCAGTTACGGGACTTCCAACACTGAAGCTTTCTTT.

In its sample, this clonotype was seen many times. The chain recombines TRBV28 with TRBJ2-7, with 7 bases lining up with TRBD2. J lost 3 bases, V lost 3 bases, and 5 bases had no gene match. From germline, CDR1 is MDHEN and CDR2 SYDVKM. CDR3 length equals 14 residues. The CDR3 sequence: CASSLAGGGYEQYF. The CDR3 DNA reads as TGTGCCAGCAGTTTGGCAGGCGGGGGCTACGAGCAGTACTTC.

This clonotype occurred many times. The J gene is TRBJ1-1, the V gene TRBV20-1, with 7 bases lining up with TRBD1. The germline CDR1 and CDR2 sequences are DFQATT and SNEGSKA (reference sequence). V trimming: 5 bases; J trimming: 5 bases; junction bases outside the gene matches: 14. The CDR3 spans 15 residues. The CDR3 loop reads CSAHKAFLQGTEAFF. CDR3 coding DNA: TGCAGTGCTCATAAAGCCTTTCTACAGGGGACTGAAGCTTTCTTT.

This clonotype was counted at least ten times. In DNA, the CDR3 is TGTGCCAGCAGCTTAGGAGGGACAGGGAGTAGAACTGAAGCTTTCTTT. Its translation: CASSLGGTGSRTEAFF. The rearrangement links TRBV7-2 to TRBJ1-1, with TRBD1 identical over 9 bases. J gave up 5 bases and V 1 base, and 8 bases lay outside the gene matches. This CDR3 is built from 16 residues. Germline V gene lookup returns CDR1 SGHTA and CDR2 FQGNSA.

This chain links TRBV20-1 with TRBJ2-5, with 12 bases fitting TRBD2. The CDR3 runs 14 residues. Germline CDR1 reads DFQATT; CDR2 reads SNEGSKA (reference sequence). Germline trimming cut 2 bases from V and 5 bases from J; bases unmatched to any gene: 3. For the CDR3, the DNA is TGCAGTGCTAGACTAGCGGGGGGGCTGGAGACCCAGTACTTC. Translating it yields CSARLAGGLETQYF.

This clonotype was found many times. The chain employs TRBV5-1 and TRBJ2-1, with TRBD2 identical over 7 bases. J gave up 6 bases and V 2 bases, and 8 bases lay outside the gene matches. Germline CDR1 reads SGHRS; CDR2 reads YFSETQ. The CDR3 is made up of 15 amino acids. CDR3 in DNA: TGCGCCAGCAGCTTTGACGGGGGGACCGGCAATGAGCAGTTCTTC. It specifies CASSFDGGTGNEQFF.

This clonotype was seen at least ten times. CDR3 in amino acids: CASSLTSTSSYEQYF. In nucleotides, the CDR3 is TGTGCCAGCAGCCTCACTAGCACGAGCTCCTACGAGCAGTACTTC. The chain employs TRBV7-8 and TRBJ2-7; TRBD2 is a possible D gene (6 bases). Trimming left V 5 bases short and J 0 bases short, with 14 bases between. The CDR3 spans 15 residues. The germline gives CDR1 SGHVS, CDR2 FQNEAQ. Filled out from reference TRBV7-8 and TRBJ2-7, the complete variable domain reads GAGVSQSPRYKVAKRGQDVALRCDPISGHVSLFWYQQALGQGPEFLTYFQNEAQLDKSGLPSDRFFAERPEGSVSTLKIQRTQQEDSAVYLCASSLTSTSSYEQYFGPGTRLTVT.

This clonotype was observed many times. CDR3 region: CSAVWETQYF. The CDR3 nucleotides read TGCAGTGCTGTGTGGGAGACCCAGTACTTC. The rearrangement joins TRBV20-1 to TRBJ2-5; no clear D. The germline gives CDR1 DFQATT, CDR2 SNEGSKA (reference sequence). Deletions cut 5 bases from V and 5 bases from J, with 6 bases between. CDR3 length: 10 residues.